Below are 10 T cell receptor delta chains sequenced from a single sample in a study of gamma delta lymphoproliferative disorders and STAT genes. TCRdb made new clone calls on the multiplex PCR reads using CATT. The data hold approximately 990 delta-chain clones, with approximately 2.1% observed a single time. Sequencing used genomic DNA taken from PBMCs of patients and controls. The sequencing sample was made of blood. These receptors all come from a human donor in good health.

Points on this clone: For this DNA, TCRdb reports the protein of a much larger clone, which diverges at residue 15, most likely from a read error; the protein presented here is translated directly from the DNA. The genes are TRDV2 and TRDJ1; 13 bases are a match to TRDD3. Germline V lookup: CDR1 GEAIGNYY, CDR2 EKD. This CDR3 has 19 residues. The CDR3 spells CACDTNTGGYAGYTNKLIF. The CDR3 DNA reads TGTGCCTGTGACACCAATACTGGGGGATACGCCGGGTACACCAATAAACTCATCTTT.

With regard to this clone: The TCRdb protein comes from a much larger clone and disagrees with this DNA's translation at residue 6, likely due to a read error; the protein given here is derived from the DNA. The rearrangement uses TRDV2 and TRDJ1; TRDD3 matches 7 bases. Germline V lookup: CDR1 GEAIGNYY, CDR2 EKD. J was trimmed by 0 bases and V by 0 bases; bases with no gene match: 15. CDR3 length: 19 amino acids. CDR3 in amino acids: CACDTIRVGGLFDTDKLIF. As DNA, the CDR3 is TGTGCCTGTGACACCATCCGAGTTGGGGGACTTTTTGACACCGATAAACTCATCTTT.

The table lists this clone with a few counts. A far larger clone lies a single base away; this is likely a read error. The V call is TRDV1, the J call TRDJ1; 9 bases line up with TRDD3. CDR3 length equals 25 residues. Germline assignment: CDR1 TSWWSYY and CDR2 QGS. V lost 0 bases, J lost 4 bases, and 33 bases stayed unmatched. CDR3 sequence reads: CALGELHVRVPSYWGTLPTGDKLIF. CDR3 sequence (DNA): TGTGCTCTTGGGGAACTCCACGTTCGTGTTCCTTCATACTGGGGGACTCTTCCCACGGGCGATAAACTCATCTTT.

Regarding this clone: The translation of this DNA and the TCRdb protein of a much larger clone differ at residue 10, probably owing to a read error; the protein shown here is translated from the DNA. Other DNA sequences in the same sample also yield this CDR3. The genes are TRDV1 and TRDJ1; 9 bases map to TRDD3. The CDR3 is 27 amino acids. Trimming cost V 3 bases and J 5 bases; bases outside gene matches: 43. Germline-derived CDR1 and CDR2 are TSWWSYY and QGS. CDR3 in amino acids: CALGDPGLPLRILITGGLKGGTDKLIF. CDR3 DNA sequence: TGTGCTCTTGGGGACCCGGGACTTCCTCTCAGAATCCTAATTACTGGGGGACTCAAAGGGGGCACTGATAAACTCATCTTT.

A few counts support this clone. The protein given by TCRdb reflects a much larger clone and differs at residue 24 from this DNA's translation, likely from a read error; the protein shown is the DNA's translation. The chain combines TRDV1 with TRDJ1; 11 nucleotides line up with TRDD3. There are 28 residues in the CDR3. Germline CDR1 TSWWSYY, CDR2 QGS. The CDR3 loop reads CALGELEGPNSWPTITWGIRPNTNKLIF. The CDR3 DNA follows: TGTGCTCTTGGGGAACTAGAGGGACCCAATTCATGGCCTACAATAACTTGGGGGATACGCCCTAACACCAATAAACTCATCTTT.

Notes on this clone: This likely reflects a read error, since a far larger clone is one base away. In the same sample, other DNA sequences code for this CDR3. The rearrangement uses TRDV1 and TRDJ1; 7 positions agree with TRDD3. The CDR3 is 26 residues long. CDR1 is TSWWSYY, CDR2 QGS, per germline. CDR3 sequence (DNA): TGTGCCCTTGGGGAACTATATCGCGGGCTTCGTACTGGGGATCGTATTCTCACCCGTACGGGGTCTAAACTCATCTTT. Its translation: CALGELYRGLRTGDRILTRTGSKLIF.

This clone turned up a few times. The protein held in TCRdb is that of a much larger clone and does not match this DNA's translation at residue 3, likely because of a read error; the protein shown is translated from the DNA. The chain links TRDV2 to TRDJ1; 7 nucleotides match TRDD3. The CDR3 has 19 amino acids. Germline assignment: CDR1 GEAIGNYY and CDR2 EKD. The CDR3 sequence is CAYDTVRVGGLFDTDKLIF. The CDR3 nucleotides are TGTGCCTATGACACCGTCCGAGTTGGGGGACTTTTTGACACCGATAAACTCATCTTT.

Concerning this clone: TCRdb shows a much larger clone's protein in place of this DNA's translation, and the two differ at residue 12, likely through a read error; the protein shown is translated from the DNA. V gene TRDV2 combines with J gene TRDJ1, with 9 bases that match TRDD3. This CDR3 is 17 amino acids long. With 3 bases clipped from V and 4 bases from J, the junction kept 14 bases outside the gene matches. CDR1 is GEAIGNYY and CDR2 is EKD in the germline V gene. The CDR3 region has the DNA TGTGCCTGTGACGGGATAGTACTGGGGGAATACATCGATAAACTCATCTTT. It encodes CACDGIVLGEYIDKLIF.

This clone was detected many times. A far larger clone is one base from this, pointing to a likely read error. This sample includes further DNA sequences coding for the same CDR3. The CDR3 DNA sequence: TGTGCCTGTGACACGGTTATTCCGTCTACTGGGGGAGGTACCGATAAACTCATCTTT. Its protein product is CACDTVIPSTGGGTDKLIF. The chain recombines TRDV2 with TRDJ1; 9 bases match TRDD3. Germline values: CDR1 GEAIGNYY, CDR2 EKD. The CDR3 contains 19 residues. J was trimmed by 2 bases and V by 1 base; bases with no gene match: 16.

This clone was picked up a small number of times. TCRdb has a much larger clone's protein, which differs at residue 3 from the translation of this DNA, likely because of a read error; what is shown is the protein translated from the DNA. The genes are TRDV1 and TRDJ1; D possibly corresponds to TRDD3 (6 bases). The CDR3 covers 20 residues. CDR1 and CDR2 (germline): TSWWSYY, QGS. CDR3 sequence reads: CAIGELWAGAWNTPTDKLIF. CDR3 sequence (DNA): TGTGCTATTGGGGAACTTTGGGCTGGGGCATGGAATACCCCCACCGATAAACTCATCTTT.